The sequence of this T cell receptor (beta chain) was determined in a study of response to subunit inactivated influenza vaccine. Study-level points and caveats: Each seasonal influenza vaccination recruits few new T cells, the authors suggested.

As to this clonotype: Its specificity is unknown.

TCRdb called the RT-PCR reads again in MiXCR, with one record for every CDR3 protein. Of roughly 500,000 distinct CDR3 sequences listed, approximately 24% are singletons. Germline values: CDR1 ENHRY, CDR2 SYGVKD. CDR3 size: 14 residues. With V trimmed by 11 bases and J by 3 bases, 9 bases remained unmatched. These data also formed part of another study, on T cells expressing NK-cell markers. That investigation notes: Making the TCR beta cDNA relied on 5'RACE template switching with UMIs. Sorted CD3+CD56+NKG2C+, CD3+CD56+NKG2C- and CD3+CD56-NKG2C+ T-cell subsets were beta-chain profiled. The CD3+CD56-NKG2C+ fraction of several donors was likewise dominated by these clonotypes. It was still unclear whether expanded NKG2C+ T cell clones were HCMV specific.

The sequencing here drew on CD4+ T cells sorted from PBMCs, taken 11 to 12 days after vaccination. The chain recombines TRBV10-3 with TRBJ1-4; 7 nucleotides match TRBD1. This receptor was obtained from a man in his fifties who received an inactivated influenza vaccine. The CDR3 DNA follows: TGTGCCCCCTCGTTCGGGACAGCTAATGAAAAACTGTTTTTT. Its translation is CAPSFGTANEKLFF.